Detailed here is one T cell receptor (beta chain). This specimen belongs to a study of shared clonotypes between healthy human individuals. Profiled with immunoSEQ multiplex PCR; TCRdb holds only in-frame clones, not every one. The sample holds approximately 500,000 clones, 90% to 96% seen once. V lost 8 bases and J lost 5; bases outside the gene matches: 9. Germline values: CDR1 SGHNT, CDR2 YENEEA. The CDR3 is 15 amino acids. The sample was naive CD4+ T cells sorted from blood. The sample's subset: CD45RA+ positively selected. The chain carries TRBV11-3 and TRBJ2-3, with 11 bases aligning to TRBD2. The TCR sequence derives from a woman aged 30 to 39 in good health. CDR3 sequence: CASGDSGRAGDTQYF. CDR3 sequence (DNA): TGTGCCAGCGGGGATAGCGGGAGGGCCGGAGATACGCAGTATTTT. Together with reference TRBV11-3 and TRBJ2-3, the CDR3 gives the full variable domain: EAGVVQSPRYKIIEKKQPVAFWCNPISGHNTLYWYLQNLGQGPELLIRYENEEAVDDSQLPKDRFSAERLKGVDSTLKIQPAELGDSAVYLCASGDSGRAGDTQYFGPGTRLTVL.